Listed below are T cell receptor beta chains from one sample, sequenced in a study of cytomegalovirus exposure and HLA in healthy donors. Using immunoSEQ multiplex PCR, the repertoire was profiled, and TCRdb retains in-frame clones only, with some absent. Of about 360,000 clones in the sample, about nine tenths were seen once. The sample comprised PBMCs. All receptors come from a woman aged 18-30 years in good health and CMV-seronegative. Both conserved end residues are part of each CDR3. A D gene is named only where the DNA matches it firmly. Clone size is not always given. Where it is, it says once, few, many or a class for expanded clones.

clone_size j_call d_call v_call cdr3_aa cdr3_nt
NA TRBJ1-4 NA TRBV2 CAGGNGGIRGEKLFF TGTGCCGGCGGGAACGGGGGGATACGCGGTGAAAAACTGTTTTTT
NA TRBJ1-5 TRBD1 TRBV7-8 CASSPRDRGLNQPQHF TGTGCCAGCAGCCCCCGGGACAGGGGGCTCAATCAGCCCCAGCATTTT
once TRBJ1-5 TRBD1 TRBV11-2 CASSSISGTGNQPQHF TGTGCCAGCAGCTCTATATCCGGGACAGGGAACCAGCCCCAGCATTTT
NA TRBJ2-2 NA TRBV7-9 CALGGGPSGELFF TGTGCCCTGGGCGGGGGCCCATCCGGGGAGCTGTTTTTT
NA TRBJ2-1 NA TRBV4-1 CASSQPGGASYNEQFF TGCGCCAGCAGCCAACCTGGGGGGGCTTCCTACAATGAGCAGTTCTTC
NA TRBJ1-2 NA TRBV29-1 CSVSWGGIGYTF TGCAGCGTTAGTTGGGGCGGGATTGGCTACACCTTC
NA TRBJ1-1 TRBD1 TRBV2 CASMSGGTGSEAFF TGTGCCAGTATGTCCGGAGGGACAGGGTCTGAAGCTTTCTTT
NA TRBJ2-3 NA TRBV7-3 CASSLLTGADTQYF TGTGCCAGCAGTCTCTTGACCGGGGCAGATACGCAGTATTTT
once TRBJ2-7 TRBD1 TRBV6-1 CASSKQGRYEQYF TGTGCCAGCAGTAAACAGGGGCGCTACGAGCAGTACTTC
NA TRBJ2-7 NA TRBV13 CASNLGQSFYEQYF TGTGCCAGCAACCTAGGACAATCTTTTTACGAGCAGTACTTC
NA TRBJ1-5 NA TRBV28 CASSLRQAPNQPQHF TGTGCCAGCAGTTTAAGGCAGGCGCCCAATCAGCCCCAGCATTTT
NA TRBJ2-1 NA TRBV6-5 CASSYDKAVEQFF TGTGCCAGCAGTTACGACAAAGCAGTTGAGCAGTTCTTC
NA TRBJ1-5 NA TRBV7-8 CASSLRVGQPQHF TGTGCCAGCAGCTTGAGGGTCGGGCAGCCCCAGCATTTT
NA TRBJ1-1 NA TRBV5-4 CASSSRFTGMRPGAEAFF TGTGCCAGCAGCTCACGGTTTACAGGGATGAGGCCCGGCGCTGAAGCTTTCTTT
once TRBJ2-4 NA TRBV5-6 CASTQLLAKNIQYF TGTGCCAGCACTCAACTCTTAGCCAAAAACATTCAGTACTTC
NA TRBJ2-5 NA TRBV7-9 CASSLDLGLVETQYF TGTGCCAGCAGCCTTGACCTTGGACTGGTAGAGACCCAGTACTTC
NA TRBJ1-1 TRBD1 TRBV7-2 CASSVRGPEAFF TGTGCCAGCAGCGTTAGGGGGCCTGAAGCTTTCTTT
NA TRBJ2-3 NA TRBV18 CASSPRDTQYF TGTGCCAGCTCACCGAGAGATACGCAGTATTTT
few TRBJ1-1 TRBD1 TRBV7-9 CASSFGQGIVTEAFF TGTGCCAGCAGCTTTGGACAGGGAATCGTCACTGAAGCTTTCTTT
NA TRBJ2-5 TRBD2 TRBV27 CASSSGLPSGETQYF TGTGCCAGCAGTTCTGGACTGCCTAGCGGAGAGACCCAGTACTTC
NA TRBJ2-3 NA TRBV19 CASSLSWTVFTDTQYF TGTGCCAGTAGTCTTTCATGGACAGTCTTCACAGATACGCAGTATTTT
NA TRBJ2-1 NA TRBV27 CASSFGRGANEQFF TGTGCCAGCAGTTTTGGTCGGGGGGCCAATGAGCAGTTCTTC
NA TRBJ2-5 TRBD2 TRBV6-6 CASSRGVGETQYF TGTGCCAGCAGCCGGGGGGTGGGGGAGACCCAGTACTTC
NA TRBJ2-4 TRBD1 TRBV2 CASRKGQGWNIQYF TGTGCCAGCAGGAAAGGACAGGGGTGGAACATTCAGTACTTC
NA TRBJ1-3 NA TRBV5-1 CASSPRTAGNTIYF TGCGCCAGCAGCCCAAGGACAGCCGGAAACACCATATATTTT
NA TRBJ2-1 NA TRBV6-4 CASSDSESSEQFF TGTGCCAGCAGTGACTCGGAGTCGTCTGAGCAGTTCTTC
once TRBJ2-7 NA TRBV21-1 CASSIFEGDREDEQYF TGTGCCAGCAGCATCTTTGAGGGGGACAGGGAAGACGAGCAGTACTTC
NA TRBJ2-5 NA TRBV5-1 CASSLSPQLVGGQETQYF TGCGCCAGCAGCTTGTCCCCCCAACTAGTAGGAGGGCAAGAGACCCAGTACTTC
few TRBJ2-7 NA TRBV6-5 CATGTYEQYF TGTGCCACCGGGACTTACGAGCAGTACTTC
NA TRBJ2-2 TRBD1 TRBV6-1 CAGGTGDTGELFF TGTGCCGGGGGGACAGGGGACACCGGGGAGCTGTTTTTT
NA TRBJ2-6 NA TRBV6-5 CASTPRSGANVLTF TGTGCCAGCACCCCCCGCTCTGGGGCCAACGTCCTGACTTTC
NA TRBJ2-5 NA TRBV28 CASSRTVLETQYF TGTGCCAGCAGTCGGACAGTTCTAGAGACCCAGTACTTC
NA TRBJ1-3 TRBD1 TRBV2 CASREDRGLGTIYF TGTGCCAGCAGAGAGGACAGGGGGCTGGGTACCATATATTTT
NA TRBJ2-2 TRBD2 TRBV9 CASSTGLAGYANTGELFF TGTGCCAGCAGCACGGGACTAGCGGGATATGCGAACACCGGGGAGCTGTTTTTT
NA TRBJ2-1 NA TRBV7-7 CASSLELVGEDEQFF TGTGCCAGCAGCTTAGAGCTAGTAGGGGAGGATGAGCAGTTCTTC
NA TRBJ2-3 NA TRBV12-2 CASRSRGSSGSPQYF TGTGCAAGTCGCTCTAGAGGGTCTAGCGGGAGCCCGCAGTATTTT
NA TRBJ2-1 TRBD2 TRBV9 CASSGGLADYNEQFF TGTGCCAGCAGCGGGGGACTAGCGGACTACAATGAGCAGTTCTTC
NA TRBJ2-3 TRBD2 TRBV10-1 CASSEFSGGGDTQYF TGCGCCAGCAGTGAGTTTAGCGGGGGGGGTGATACGCAGTATTTT
NA TRBJ2-1 TRBD2 TRBV28 CASSLGASGVRNEQFF TGTGCCAGCAGTTTAGGGGCTAGCGGGGTGAGGAATGAGCAGTTCTTC
NA TRBJ2-7 NA TRBV6-1 CASSLGTPKNEQYF TGTGCCAGCAGCCTCGGGACACCCAAGAACGAGCAGTACTTC
NA TRBJ1-5 TRBD1 TRBV6-6 CASSYTGDRDQPQHF TGTGCCAGCAGTTACACGGGGGACAGGGATCAGCCCCAGCATTTT
NA TRBJ2-7 NA TRBV11-2 CASSWGPSLSYEQYF TGTGCCAGCAGCTGGGGGCCCTCTCTATCCTACGAGCAGTACTTC
NA TRBJ1-4 NA TRBV25-1 CASSSNDHNEKLFF TGTGCCAGCAGTTCTAATGATCATAATGAAAAACTGTTTTTT
NA TRBJ2-1 NA TRBV27 CASRLQGGQGNEQFF TGTGCCAGCAGGTTACAGGGAGGTCAAGGCAATGAGCAGTTCTTC
NA TRBJ1-2 NA TRBV7-9 CASSLGTLDGYTF TGTGCCAGCAGTTTGGGGACATTGGATGGCTACACCTTC
NA TRBJ2-1 TRBD2 TRBV25-1 CASSELAASYNEQFF TGTGCCAGCAGTGAACTAGCGGCTTCCTACAATGAGCAGTTCTTC
NA TRBJ2-1 TRBD2 TRBV11-1 CASSFSGRHEQFF TGTGCCAGCAGTTTTAGCGGGAGACATGAGCAGTTCTTC
NA TRBJ1-4 TRBD1 TRBV7-9 CASSSLNRGLPNEKLFF TGTGCCAGCAGCTCGCTTAACAGGGGGCTGCCTAATGAAAAACTGTTTTTT
NA TRBJ2-7 TRBD1 TRBV7-9 CASSLVGAGGSYEQYF TGTGCCAGCAGCTTAGTCGGAGCAGGGGGTTCCTACGAGCAGTACTTC
NA TRBJ2-5 TRBD2 TRBV7-7 CASSSDDSGRFQETQYF TGTGCCAGCAGCTCAGATGATAGCGGGAGGTTTCAAGAGACCCAGTACTTC
NA TRBJ2-1 NA TRBV7-9 CASSLVGEGEQFF TGTGCCAGCAGCTTAGTCGGGGAAGGTGAGCAGTTCTTC
NA TRBJ2-1 TRBD2 TRBV7-2 CASSQAAGGYNEQFF TGTGCCAGCAGTCAAGCAGCGGGAGGGTACAATGAGCAGTTCTTC